Described below is a single TCR beta chain sequence and its context. Its antigen is undetermined. Naive CD8 isolation took CD45RO-negative cells positively selected for CCR7 and excluded terminally differentiated effector memory CD45RA+ cells. This record comes from a study of shared clonotypes between healthy human individuals. Whole-study results and caveats: At large depth, rarefaction still showed sorted-subset sequencing to be incomplete.

Original methodology: Sequence data from immunoSEQ were junction-only and lacked quality scores; consequently, filtering differed. Repertoires were generated with immunoSEQ multiplex PCR, while TCRdb's copy carries only in-frame clones and drops some. That table gives V, J and clone size, and the DNA gave D and trimming. Of nearly 600,000 clones in the sample, 95% to 96% were seen once. Germline loops: CDR1 MDHEN, CDR2 SYDVKM. Trimming removed 3 bases at V and 8 bases at J, with 10 bases between. This CDR3 is 12 amino acids long. This chain links TRBV28 with TRBJ1-2; weak D call: TRBD1 (5 bases). This receptor was obtained from a woman aged 25 to 45 in good health. Input material: naive CD8+ T cells sorted from blood. CDR3 protein: CASSFGGRGYTF. CDR3 DNA: TGTGCCAGCAGTTTTGGGGGTCGAGGCTACACCTTC.